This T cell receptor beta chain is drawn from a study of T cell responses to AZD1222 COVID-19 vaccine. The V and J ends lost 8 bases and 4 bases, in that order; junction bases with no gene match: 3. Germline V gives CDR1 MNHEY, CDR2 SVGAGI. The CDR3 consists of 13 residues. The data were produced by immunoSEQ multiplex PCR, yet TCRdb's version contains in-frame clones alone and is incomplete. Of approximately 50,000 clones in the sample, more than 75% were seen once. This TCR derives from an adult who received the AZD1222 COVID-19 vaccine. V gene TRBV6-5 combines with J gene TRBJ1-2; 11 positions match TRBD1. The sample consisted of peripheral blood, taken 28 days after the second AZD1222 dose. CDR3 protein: CASVGQGGYGYTF. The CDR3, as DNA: TGTGCCAGCGTGGGACAGGGGGGCTATGGCTACACCTTC.